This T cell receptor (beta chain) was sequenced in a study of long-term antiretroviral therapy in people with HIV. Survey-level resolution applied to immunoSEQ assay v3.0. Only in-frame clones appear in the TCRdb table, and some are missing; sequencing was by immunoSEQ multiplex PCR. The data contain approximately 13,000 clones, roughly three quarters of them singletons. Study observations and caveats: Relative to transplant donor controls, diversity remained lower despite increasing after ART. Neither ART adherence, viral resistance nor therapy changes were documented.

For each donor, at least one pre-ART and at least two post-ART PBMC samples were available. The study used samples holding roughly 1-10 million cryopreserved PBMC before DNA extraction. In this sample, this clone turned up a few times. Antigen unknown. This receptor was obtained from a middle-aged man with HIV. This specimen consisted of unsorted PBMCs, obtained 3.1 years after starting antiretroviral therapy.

The DNA for the CDR3 is TGTGCCAGCAGTGATCCTTCAGGGAAGAGCACCGGGGAGCTGTTTTTT. Amino acid sequence: CASSDPSGKSTGELFF. This chain joins TRBV2 and TRBJ2-2; tentative D call: TRBD1 (5 bases). V lost 3 bases to trimming and J lost 4 bases, with 15 bases between them. The CDR3 spans 16 residues. CDR1 is SNHLY, CDR2 FYNNEI, per germline.